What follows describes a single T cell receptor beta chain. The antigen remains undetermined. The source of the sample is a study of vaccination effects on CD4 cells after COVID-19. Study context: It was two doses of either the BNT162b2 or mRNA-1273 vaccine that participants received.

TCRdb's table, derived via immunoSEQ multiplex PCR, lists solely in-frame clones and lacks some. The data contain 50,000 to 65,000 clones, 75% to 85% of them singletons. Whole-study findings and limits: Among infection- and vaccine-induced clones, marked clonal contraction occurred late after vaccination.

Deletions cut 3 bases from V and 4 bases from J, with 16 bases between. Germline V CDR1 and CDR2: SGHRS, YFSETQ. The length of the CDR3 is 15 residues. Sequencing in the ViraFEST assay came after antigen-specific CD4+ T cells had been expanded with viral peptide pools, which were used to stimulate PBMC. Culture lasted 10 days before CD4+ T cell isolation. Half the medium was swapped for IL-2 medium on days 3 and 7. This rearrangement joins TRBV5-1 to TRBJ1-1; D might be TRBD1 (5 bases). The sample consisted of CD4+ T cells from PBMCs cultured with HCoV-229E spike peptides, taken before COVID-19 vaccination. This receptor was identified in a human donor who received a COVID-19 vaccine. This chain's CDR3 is CASSSQGEIGTEAFF. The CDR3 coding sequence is TGCGCCAGCAGCTCACAAGGGGAGATAGGCACTGAAGCTTTCTTT.